This record concerns one T cell receptor beta chain sequence. TCR beta CDR3 region amplification was performed from RNA transcripts. The study used the HTBI primer set for a first-round RT-PCR of the TCR CDR3. Each CDR3 protein gets one entry after TCRdb re-called the multiplex PCR reads with MiXCR. The table records 490,000 or so distinct CDR3 sequences, approximately 23% of them present only once. The data originate from a study of T cells in Graves' hyperthyroidism and ophthalmopathy. The clonotype originates from a woman aged 65 to 85 with Graves' ophthalmopathy. Input material: blood.

This chain's CDR3 is CASSEGTARGYTF. For the CDR3, the DNA is TGCGCCAGCAGCGAAGGGACGGCTAGGGGCTACACCTTC. This rearrangement joins TRBV5-1 to TRBJ1-2; D perhaps matches TRBD1 (5 bases). Trimming removed 4 bases from V and 8 bases from J, with 15 bases in between. CDR1 SGHRS and CDR2 YFSETQ come from the germline V gene. The CDR3 is 13 residues long.